The TCR beta chain under discussion was sequenced for a study of shared clonotypes between healthy human individuals. Overall study findings and caveats: Donors were few, which limited the genetic and exposure-history diversity represented. Relative to their counterparts shared across all four donors, non-shared clonotypes exhibited diminished generation probabilities. The study found roughly 5% of naive CD4 clonotypes shared across a handful of donors.

In the naive CD8 group, cells lacked CD45RO and were positively selected for CCR7, so terminally differentiated effector memory CD45RA+ cells were left out. Germline loops: CDR1 LNHDA, CDR2 SQIVND (reference sequence). The length of the CDR3 is 15 residues. V was cut by 4 bases and J by 0 bases, with 9 bases left in between. About this clone itself: The antigen is undetermined.

Assay: immunoSEQ multiplex PCR; the TCRdb copy retains only in-frame clones and omits some. The table records hundreds of thousands of clones, about 98% of them present only once. The sequenced material came from naive CD8+ T cells sorted from blood. The V and J genes are TRBV19 and TRBJ1-4, with TRBD1 as a possible D gene (6 bases). The sequence was collected from a man aged 30-40 years in good health. The CDR3 spells CASSTWTATNEKLFF. The CDR3 DNA is TGTGCCAGTAGTACCTGGACAGCAACTAATGAAAAACTGTTTTTT.